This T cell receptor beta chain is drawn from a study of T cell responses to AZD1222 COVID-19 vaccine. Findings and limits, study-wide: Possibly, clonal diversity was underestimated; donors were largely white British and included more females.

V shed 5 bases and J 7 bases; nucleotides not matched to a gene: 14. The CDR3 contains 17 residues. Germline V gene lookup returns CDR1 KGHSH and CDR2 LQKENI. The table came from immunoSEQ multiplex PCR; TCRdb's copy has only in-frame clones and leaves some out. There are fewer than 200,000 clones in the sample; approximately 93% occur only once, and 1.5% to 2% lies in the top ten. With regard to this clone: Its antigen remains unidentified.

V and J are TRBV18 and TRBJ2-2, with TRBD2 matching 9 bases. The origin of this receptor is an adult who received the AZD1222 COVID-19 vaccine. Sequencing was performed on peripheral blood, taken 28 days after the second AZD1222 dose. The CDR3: CASSEAGGPPGGGELFF. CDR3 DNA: TGTGCCAGCTCAGAAGCGGGGGGCCCCCCCGGTGGCGGGGAGCTGTTTTTT.